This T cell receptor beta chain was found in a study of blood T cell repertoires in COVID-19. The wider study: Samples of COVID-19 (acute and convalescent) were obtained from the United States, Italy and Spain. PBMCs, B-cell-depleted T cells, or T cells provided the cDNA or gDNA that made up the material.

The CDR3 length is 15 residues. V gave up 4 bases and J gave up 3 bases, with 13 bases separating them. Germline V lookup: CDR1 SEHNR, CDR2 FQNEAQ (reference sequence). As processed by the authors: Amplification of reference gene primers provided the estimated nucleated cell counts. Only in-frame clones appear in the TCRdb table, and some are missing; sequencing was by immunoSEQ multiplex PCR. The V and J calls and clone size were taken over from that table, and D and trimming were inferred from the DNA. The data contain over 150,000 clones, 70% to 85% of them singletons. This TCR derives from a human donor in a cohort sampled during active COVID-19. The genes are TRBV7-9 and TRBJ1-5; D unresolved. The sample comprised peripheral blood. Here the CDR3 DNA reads TGTGCCAGCAGCTCCGAGGCGGTTTACAATCAGCCCCAGCATTTT. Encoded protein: CASSSEAVYNQPQHF.